The 22 T cell receptor beta chains listed next were all sequenced from one sample in a study of blood T cell repertoires in COVID-19. This table comes from immunoSEQ multiplex PCR, and its TCRdb copy is limited to in-frame clones, with some not included. The table has about 400,000 clones, around 87% seen once. The specimen was PBMCs or T cells enriched from blood (not recorded which). These receptors came from a man aged 40-49 years in a cohort exposed to, infected with or recovered from COVID-19 (not recorded which).

The chain carries TRBV12-5 and TRBJ2-1; no reliable D call. Trimming removed 2 bases from V and 3 bases from J, with 5 bases in between. The CDR3 consists of 13 residues. Germline values: CDR1 LGHNT, CDR2 FRNRAP. CDR3 coding DNA: TGTGCTAGTGGTTTGTCAGACTACAATGAGCAGTTCTTC. This codes for CASGLSDYNEQFF.

The J gene is TRBJ2-2, the V gene TRBV5-1, with D maybe TRBD2 (6 bases). V lost 3 bases and J lost 0, with 12 bases in between. Germline CDR1 is SGHRS and CDR2 is YFSETQ. This CDR3 is 16 amino acids long. CDR3 DNA sequence: TGCGCCAGCAGCTCCGCTCCGGGGGCGAACACCGGGGAGCTGTTTTTT. Its translation: CASSSAPGANTGELFF.

The chain links TRBV18 to TRBJ1-1, with a weak D call TRBD1 (5 bases). Germline-derived CDR1 and CDR2 are KGHSH and LQKENI. Trimming stripped 4 bases from V and 5 bases from J, with 8 bases between. The CDR3 sequence is 12 residues long. CDR3 DNA: TGTGCCAGCTCACGCAGGGATACTGAAGCTTTCTTT. Its protein product is CASSRRDTEAFF.

The gene calls are TRBV3-1 (or the pseudogene TRBV3-2) and TRBJ2-7; a weak D match, TRBD1 (5 bases). Per germline, CDR1 LGHDT and CDR2 YNNKEL (reference sequence). This CDR3 is built from 14 residues. Trimming took 4 bases from V and 0 from J, leaving 10 bases between them. Written as DNA, the CDR3 is TGTGCCAGCAGCCGTGGGGCTCGCTCCTACGAGCAGTACTTC. As protein: CASSRGARSYEQYF.

V is TRBV6-1 and J is TRBJ2-5; D is ambiguous. This CDR3 has 12 residues. Between the trimmed V and J ends, which lost 2 bases and 7 bases, there was a span of 8 bases. Germline V lookup: CDR1 MNHNS, CDR2 SASEGT. CDR3 protein: CASSEFPRTQYF. The CDR3 DNA follows: TGTGCCAGCAGTGAATTCCCTAGGACCCAGTACTTC.

The gene calls are TRBV3-1 (or the pseudogene TRBV3-2) and TRBJ1-4; 11 bases fit TRBD1. The germline gives CDR1 LGHDT, CDR2 YNNKEL (reference sequence). V lost 3 bases to trimming and J lost 8 bases; unmatched junction nucleotides: 5. CDR3 length equals 15 residues. Here the CDR3 reads CASSQAGTGGEKLFF. DNA for the CDR3: TGTGCCAGCAGCCAGGCCGGGACAGGGGGGGAAAAACTGTTTTTT.

The chain recombines TRBV6-2 or TRBV6-3 with TRBJ1-3; D is undetermined. With 5 bases removed from V and 0 bases from J, the gap between germline ends came to 8 bases. The CDR3 spans 14 residues. CDR1 and CDR2 from the germline V gene are MNHEY and SVGEGT. CDR3 nucleotides: TGTGCCAGCAGTCTACAGTTCTCTGGAAACACCATATATTTT. Protein sequence: CASSLQFSGNTIYF.

The chain employs TRBV4-2 and TRBJ2-1; TRBD2 aligns across 9 bases. Germline V gene data show CDR1 as LGHNA and CDR2 as YNFKEQ. CDR3 length equals 14 residues. Trimming took 1 base from V and 7 from J; bases not matched to a gene: 2. In DNA, the CDR3 is TGTGCCAGCAGCCAAGGAAGCGGGAGGAATGAGCAGTTCTTC. This gives the protein CASSQGSGRNEQFF.

This rearrangement joins TRBV18 to TRBJ1-1, with a weak D call TRBD1 (5 bases). The V gene's germline CDR1 is KGHSH and CDR2 LQKENI. V lost 5 bases to trimming and J lost 1 base, with 11 bases between them. The CDR3 is 14 residues long. The CDR3 DNA is TGTGCCAGCTCAACATTTGACAGGAACACTGAAGCTTTCTTT. Protein: CASSTFDRNTEAFF.

The V call is TRBV27, the J call TRBJ1-3; TRBD1 is a possible D gene (5 bases). V was clipped by 7 bases and J by 0 bases, with 7 bases between them. The CDR3 is 13 residues long. Germline V gene data show CDR1 as MNHEY and CDR2 as SMNVEV (reference sequence). CDR3 loop: CASTDISGNTIYF. The CDR3, as DNA: TGTGCCAGCACGGACATCTCTGGAAACACCATATATTTT.

The chain links TRBV20-1 to TRBJ1-1; D is undetermined. The germline CDR1 and CDR2 sequences are DFQATT and SNEGSKA (reference sequence). The CDR3 sequence is 11 residues long. V was cut by 3 bases and J by 3 bases, with 5 bases left in between. CDR3 sequence reads: CSASTDTEAFF. The CDR3 coding sequence is TGCAGTGCTAGTACAGACACTGAAGCTTTCTTT.

Only a few counts were recorded for this clone. This rearrangement joins TRBV7-2 to TRBJ1-5; 7 nucleotides agree with TRBD1. The CDR3 consists of 14 residues. V shed 3 bases and J 5 bases; nucleotides not matched to a gene: 4. Germline loops: CDR1 SGHTA, CDR2 FQGNSA. As DNA, the CDR3 is TGTGCCAGCAGCTTCGCTACAGGGGATCAGCCCCAGCATTTT. Translating it yields CASSFATGDQPQHF.

About this clone: The same CDR3 is also encoded by other DNA sequences in this sample. The chain links TRBV25-1 to TRBJ2-2; unclear D gene. Trimming pared 6 bases from V and 5 bases from J, leaving 4 bases between. Germline lookup yields CDR1 MGHDK and CDR2 SYGVNS. This CDR3 contains 11 residues. Here the CDR3 DNA reads TGTGCCAGCAGCCTTACCGGGGAGCTGTTTTTT. Residues: CASSLTGELFF.

The V and J genes are TRBV13 and TRBJ2-3, with 13 bases matching TRBD2. This CDR3 is built from 17 residues. V shed 5 bases, J shed 3 bases, and the junction held 8 bases outside the gene matches. Germline V gene lookup returns CDR1 PRHDT and CDR2 FYEKMQ (reference sequence). CDR3 DNA sequence: TGTGCCAGCAGCAAGAGGACTAGCGGGAGTGGTACAGATACGCAGTATTTT. Translating it yields CASSKRTSGSGTDTQYF.

To note about this clone: Other DNA variants within this sample encode the same CDR3. The CDR3 reads CASSFNGQGGYGYTF. The DNA for the CDR3 is TGTGCCAGCAGTTTTAACGGACAGGGGGGCTATGGCTACACCTTC. This chain joins TRBV27 and TRBJ1-2; TRBD1 aligns across 10 bases. The CDR3 runs 15 residues. The germline V gene has CDR1 MNHEY and CDR2 SMNVEV (reference sequence). The J segment lost 4 bases and the V segment lost 3 bases, leaving 5 bases of the junction unmatched.

This chain uses TRBV7-2 with TRBJ1-2; the D gene is possibly TRBD1 (6 bases). Germline V gene data show CDR1 as SGHTA and CDR2 as FQGNSA. V was clipped by 4 bases and J by 4 bases, with 13 bases between them. The CDR3 consists of 14 residues. The CDR3 here is CASSSPDSAYGYTF. The DNA of the CDR3 is TGTGCCAGCAGCTCCCCGGACAGCGCCTATGGCTACACCTTC.

V is TRBV30 and J is TRBJ1-2; 10 bases are shared with TRBD1. Trimming at V came to 5 bases and at J to 3 bases, leaving 0 bases not matched to a gene. This CDR3 has 12 amino acids. CDR1 is GTSNPN and CDR2 is SVGIG in the germline V gene (reference sequence). In nucleotides, the CDR3 is TGTGCCTGGGACAGGGGGCACTATGGCTACACCTTC. It yields the protein CAWDRGHYGYTF. The whole variable domain, remainder taken from reference TRBV30 and TRBJ1-2, is SQTIHQWPATLVQPVGSPLSLECTVEGTSNPNLYWYRQAAGRGLQLLFYSVGIGQISSEVPQNLSASRPQDRQFILSSKKLLLSDSGFYLCAWDRGHYGYTFGSGTRLTVV.

The chain joins TRBV6-1 to TRBJ1-1, with D hard to call. V was pared by 0 bases and J by 3 bases, with 17 bases between. This CDR3 comprises 17 residues. Germline CDR1 is MNHNS and CDR2 is SASEGT. CDR3 region: CASSEADGAGRDTEAFF. The CDR3 DNA reads as TGTGCCAGCAGTGAAGCCGACGGAGCGGGGAGGGACACTGAAGCTTTCTTT.

The chain uses TRBV5-1 and TRBJ2-7; 14 bases align to TRBD2. Germline CDR1 SGHRS, CDR2 YFSETQ. The CDR3 is 16 amino acids. V lost 5 bases to trimming and J lost 5 bases; unmatched junction nucleotides: 9. The CDR3 sequence is CASRTGLAGVTDEQYF. In nucleotides, the CDR3 is TGCGCCAGCAGGACGGGACTAGCGGGAGTCACCGACGAGCAGTACTTC.

The CDR3 nucleotides read TGTGCTAGTGGTTTCATAGGGGGCGAGAGGTCACCCCTCCACTTT. Its protein product is CASGFIGGERSPLHF. This rearrangement joins TRBV12-5 to TRBJ1-6; 7 bases agree with TRBD1. J gave up 10 bases and V 3 bases, and 9 bases lay outside the gene matches. Germline lookup yields CDR1 LGHNT and CDR2 FRNRAP. This CDR3 is 15 amino acids long.

V and J are TRBV3-1 (or the pseudogene TRBV3-2) and TRBJ1-5; D is possibly TRBD1 (6 bases). Trimming cost V 4 bases and J 1 base, with 11 bases left between them. Germline assignment: CDR1 LGHDT and CDR2 YNNKEL (reference sequence). The CDR3 runs 15 residues. CDR3: CASSRKGESNQPQHF. The CDR3 DNA sequence: TGTGCCAGCAGCCGAAAGGGGGAGAGCAATCAGCCCCAGCATTTT.

The chain couples TRBV28 to TRBJ2-3; the match to TRBD2 covers 9 bases. The CDR3 covers 14 residues. J was trimmed by 5 bases and V by 8 bases; bases with no gene match: 8. Germline V gene data show CDR1 as MDHEN and CDR2 as SYDVKM. The chain's CDR3 is CASRLSLAGDTQYF. The CDR3 region has the DNA TGTGCCAGCCGACTCTCACTAGCGGGAGATACGCAGTATTTT.